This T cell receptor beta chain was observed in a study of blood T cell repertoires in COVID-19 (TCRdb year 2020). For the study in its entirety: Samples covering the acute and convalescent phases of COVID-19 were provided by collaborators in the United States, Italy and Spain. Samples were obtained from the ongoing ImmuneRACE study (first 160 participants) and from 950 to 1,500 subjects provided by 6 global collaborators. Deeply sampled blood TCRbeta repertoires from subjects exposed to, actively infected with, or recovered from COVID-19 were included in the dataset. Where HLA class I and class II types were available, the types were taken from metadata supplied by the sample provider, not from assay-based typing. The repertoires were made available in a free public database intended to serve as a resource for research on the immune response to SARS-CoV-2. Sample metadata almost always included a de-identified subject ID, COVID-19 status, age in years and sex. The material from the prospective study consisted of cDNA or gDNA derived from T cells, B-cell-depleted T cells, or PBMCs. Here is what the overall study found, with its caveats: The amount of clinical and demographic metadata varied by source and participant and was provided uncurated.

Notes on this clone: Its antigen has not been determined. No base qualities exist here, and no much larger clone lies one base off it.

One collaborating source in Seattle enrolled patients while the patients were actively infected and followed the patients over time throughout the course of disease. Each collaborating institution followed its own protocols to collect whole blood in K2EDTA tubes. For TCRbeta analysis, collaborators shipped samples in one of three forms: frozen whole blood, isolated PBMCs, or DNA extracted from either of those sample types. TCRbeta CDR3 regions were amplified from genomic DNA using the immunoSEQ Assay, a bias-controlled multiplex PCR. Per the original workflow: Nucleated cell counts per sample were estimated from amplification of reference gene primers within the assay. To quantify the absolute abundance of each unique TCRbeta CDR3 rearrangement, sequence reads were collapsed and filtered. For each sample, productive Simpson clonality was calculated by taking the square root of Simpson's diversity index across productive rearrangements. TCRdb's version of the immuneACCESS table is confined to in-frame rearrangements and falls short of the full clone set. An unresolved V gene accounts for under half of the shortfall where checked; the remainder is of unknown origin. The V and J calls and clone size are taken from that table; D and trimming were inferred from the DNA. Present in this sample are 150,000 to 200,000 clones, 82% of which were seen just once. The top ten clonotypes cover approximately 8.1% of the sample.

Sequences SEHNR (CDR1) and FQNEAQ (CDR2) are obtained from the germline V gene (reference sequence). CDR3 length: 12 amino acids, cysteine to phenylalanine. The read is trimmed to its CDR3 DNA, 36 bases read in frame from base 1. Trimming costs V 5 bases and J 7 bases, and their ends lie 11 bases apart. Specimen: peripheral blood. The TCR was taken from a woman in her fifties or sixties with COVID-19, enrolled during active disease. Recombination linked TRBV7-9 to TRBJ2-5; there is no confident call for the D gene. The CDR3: CASSPRPGTQYF. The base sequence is TGTGCCAGCAGCCCCCGCCCGGGGACCCAGTACTTC.